This is a list of T cell receptor beta chains from one sample in a study of blood T cell repertoires in COVID-19. Assay used: immunoSEQ multiplex PCR; TCRdb lists only in-frame clones, some missing. The sample lists about 430,000 clones, 70% to 90% occurring once. Sequences were obtained from PBMCs or T cells enriched from blood (not recorded which). The receptors derive from a woman under 30 who had been exposed to COVID-19. The CDR3 runs from the conserved cysteine through the conserved F or W. Each record gives: clone size, V gene, J gene, D gene, CDR3 length, CDR3 DNA, CDR3 protein. The D gene is left open where the match is weak. Where a row states a size, it is once, few, many or the class of an expanded clone; other rows omit it.

size: .
V: TRBV28
J: TRBJ1-2
D: .
length: 15
DNA: TGTGCCAGCAGTTTATTGGGAGTGGAGCTCTTTGGCTACACCTTC
CDR3: CASSLLGVELFGYTF

size: .
V: TRBV3-1/TRBV3-2
J: TRBJ2-6
D: TRBD1
length: 16
DNA: TGTGCCAGCAGTAGACAGGGGGCCTCCGGGGCCAACGTCCTGACTTTC
CDR3: CASSRQGASGANVLTF

size: .
V: TRBV6-5
J: TRBJ2-7
D: .
length: 14
DNA: TGTGCCAGCAGGATCGGGACAAGTCCCTACGAGCAGTACTTC
CDR3: CASRIGTSPYEQYF

size: .
V: TRBV4-2
J: TRBJ1-1
D: .
length: 13
DNA: TGTGCCAGCAGCCAAGAGGGGGGCACTGAAGCTTTCTTT
CDR3: CASSQEGGTEAFF

size: .
V: TRBV4-3
J: TRBJ2-1
D: TRBD1
length: 18
DNA: TGCGCCAGCAGCCTTATAATCACCGGGACAGGATATCCTCCTGAGCAGTTCTTC
CDR3: CASSLIITGTGYPPEQFF

size: .
V: TRBV6-5
J: TRBJ1-2
D: TRBD1
length: 14
DNA: TGTGCCAGCAGGCCGCCGGGACAGAACTATGGCTACACCTTC
CDR3: CASRPPGQNYGYTF

size: few
V: TRBV6-5
J: TRBJ2-7
D: .
length: 15
DNA: TGTGCCAGCAGTCCTGCCCGGGACATAGCCTACGAGCAGTACTTC
CDR3: CASSPARDIAYEQYF

size: .
V: TRBV6-1
J: TRBJ2-7
D: TRBD2
length: 16
DNA: TGTGCCAGCAGTGGGAGGCTAGCGGGGGGCCTATACGAGCAGTACTTC
CDR3: CASSGRLAGGLYEQYF

size: .
V: TRBV19
J: TRBJ2-3
D: .
length: 16
DNA: TGTGCCAGTAGTAGGGGCGGGGGCCCCAGCACAGATACGCAGTATTTT
CDR3: CASSRGGGPSTDTQYF

size: .
V: TRBV3-1/TRBV3-2
J: TRBJ2-5
D: TRBD2
length: 15
DNA: TGTGCCAGCAGCCCGGGACTAGCGGGGGGAGAGACCCAGTACTTC
CDR3: CASSPGLAGGETQYF

size: once
V: TRBV27
J: TRBJ2-3
D: .
length: 13
DNA: TGTGCCAGCAGTTGGGGCTCTGGTTCTGCGCAGTATTTT
CDR3: CASSWGSGSAQYF

size: .
V: TRBV28
J: TRBJ2-1
D: TRBD2
length: 17
DNA: TGTGCCAGCAGGCCCCTGCGGGAGACCCCCGCTTACAATGAGCAGTTCTTC
CDR3: CASRPLRETPAYNEQFF

size: .
V: TRBV28
J: TRBJ2-7
D: .
length: 12
DNA: TGTGCCAGCAGTCCCAACTCCTACGAGCAGTACTTC
CDR3: CASSPNSYEQYF

size: .
V: TRBV7-9
J: TRBJ2-7
D: TRBD2
length: 17
DNA: TGTGCCAGCCGACCACCGGGAGGGGACATTTATACCTACGAGCAGTACTTC
CDR3: CASRPPGGDIYTYEQYF

size: once
V: TRBV7-9
J: TRBJ2-7
D: TRBD1
length: 17
DNA: TGTGCCAGCAGCTTAGCGCCCCGGGACAGGGGCCTCGCGGAGCAGTACTTC
CDR3: CASSLAPRDRGLAEQYF

size: many
V: TRBV29-1
J: TRBJ1-1
D: TRBD1
length: 13
DNA: TGCAGCGTAACCGGGACAGGGCACACTGAAGCTTTCTTT
CDR3: CSVTGTGHTEAFF

size: once
V: TRBV5-8
J: TRBJ2-7
D: .
length: 12
DNA: TGTGCCAGCACCCGTGTTGCCTACGAGCAGTACTTC
CDR3: CASTRVAYEQYF

size: .
V: TRBV2
J: TRBJ1-1
D: .
length: 13
DNA: TGTGCCAGCAGTGATTGGCTGAACACTGAAGCTTTCTTT
CDR3: CASSDWLNTEAFF

size: .
V: TRBV28
J: TRBJ2-1
D: TRBD1
length: 17
DNA: TGTGCCAGCAGTTTATGGTCGGGTCAGGGGGCGAGGAATGAGCAGTTCTTC
CDR3: CASSLWSGQGARNEQFF

size: .
V: TRBV28
J: TRBJ2-1
D: .
length: 11
DNA: TGTGCCAGCGGCACCTACAATGAGCAGTTCTTC
CDR3: CASGTYNEQFF

size: .
V: TRBV11-3
J: TRBJ2-2
D: .
length: 11
DNA: TGTGCCAGCAGCTTTCTCGGGGAGCTGTTTTTT
CDR3: CASSFLGELFF

size: .
V: TRBV5-1
J: TRBJ2-6
D: TRBD1
length: 20
DNA: TGCGCCAGCAGCTCCACATATGCAGGGACAGGGGTTGTTGGGGCCAACGTCCTGACTTTC
CDR3: CASSSTYAGTGVVGANVLTF

size: .
V: TRBV27
J: TRBJ2-1
D: .
length: 15
DNA: TGTGCCAGCACCCGAGGCGGAAACTTCTACAATGAGCAGTTCTTC
CDR3: CASTRGGNFYNEQFF

size: .
V: TRBV6-5
J: TRBJ1-4
D: TRBD1
length: 14
DNA: TGTGCCAGCAGGATCAGGGGGGATAATGAAAAACTGTTTTTT
CDR3: CASRIRGDNEKLFF

size: once
V: TRBV28
J: TRBJ2-1
D: TRBD1
length: 14
DNA: TGTGCCAGCCAGGGACAGAGCTCCTACAATGAGCAGTTCTTC
CDR3: CASQGQSSYNEQFF

size: .
V: TRBV7-3
J: TRBJ2-1
D: .
length: 15
DNA: TGTGCCAGCAGCTCGACTCCGAGCTCCTACAATGAGCAGTTCTTC
CDR3: CASSSTPSSYNEQFF

size: .
V: TRBV19
J: TRBJ1-6
D: .
length: 15
DNA: TGTGCCAGTAGGTTGGGGCGGCAGGGAAATTCACCCCTCCACTTT
CDR3: CASRLGRQGNSPLHF

size: .
V: TRBV28
J: TRBJ2-1
D: TRBD2
length: 12
DNA: TGTGCCAGCAGTTTTATAGGGACTAAGCAGTTCTTC
CDR3: CASSFIGTKQFF

size: .
V: TRBV11-2
J: TRBJ2-1
D: .
length: 16
DNA: TGTGCCAGCAGCTTAGATCAGGTATCAGCCTACAATGAGCAGTTCTTC
CDR3: CASSLDQVSAYNEQFF